The 8 T cell receptor beta chains listed next were all sequenced from one sample in a study of T cells in Graves' hyperthyroidism and ophthalmopathy. From RNA transcripts, TCR beta CDR3 regions were amplified. The HTBI primer set drove a first-round RT-PCR of the TCR CDR3. In TCRdb, the multiplex PCR reads were re-called with MiXCR into one record per CDR3 protein. The data show some 620,000 distinct CDR3 sequences, with about 16% seen just once and around 4% held by the top ten. The material sequenced was blood. These receptors were taken from a woman aged 25 to 45 with Graves' hyperthyroidism.

There are many counts of this clonotype. This chain connects TRBV28 to TRBJ1-5, with D unclear. The V and J ends lost 7 bases and 0 bases respectively, with 7 bases between them. The CDR3 is made up of 13 amino acids. Germline-derived CDR1 and CDR2 are MDHEN and SYDVKM. CDR3 coding DNA: TGTGCCAGCACTAGTGATAGCAATCAGCCCCAGCATTTT. Translated: CASTSDSNQPQHF.

This clonotype was counted a few times. This chain uses TRBV19 with TRBJ2-1, with 8 bases aligning to TRBD2. Per the germline V gene, CDR1 is LNHDA and CDR2 is SQIVND (reference sequence). Trimming took 4 bases from V and 2 from J; bases not matched to a gene: 4. The CDR3 spans 15 residues. The CDR3 sequence is CASSKLAEPYNEQFF. The CDR3 DNA follows: TGTGCCAGTAGTAAACTAGCGGAGCCCTACAATGAGCAGTTCTTC. The whole variable domain, filled in from reference TRBV19 and TRBJ2-1, reads DGGITQSPKYLFRKEGQNVTLSCEQNLNHDAMYWYRQDPGQGLRLIYYSQIVNDFQKGDIAEGYSVSREKKESFPLTVTSAQKNPTAFYLCASSKLAEPYNEQFFGPGTRLTVL.

V and J are TRBV7-2 and TRBJ2-4; TRBD2 matches at 11 bases. Germline V gene lookup returns CDR1 SGHTA and CDR2 FQGNSA. The V and J ends lost 5 bases and 5 bases, in that order; junction bases with no gene match: 2. This CDR3 has 14 residues. The CDR3 sequence is CASSPGLAENIQYF. The DNA for the CDR3 is TGTGCCAGCAGCCCGGGACTAGCGGAAAACATTCAGTACTTC.

In its sample, this clonotype was seen many times. A junction boundary mismatches the germline segment, possibly from a read error. This sequence joins TRBV7-7 and TRBJ1-3; no reliable D call. The CDR3 totals 13 residues. Per germline, CDR1 SSHAT and CDR2 FNYEAQ (reference sequence). The CDR3 DNA reads TGTGCTAGCAGCCGCTCAAGTGGAAACACCATATATTTT. It encodes CASSRSSGNTIYF.

The chain has TRBV19 and TRBJ1-3; the D is unclear. V was trimmed by 4 bases and J by 0 bases, leaving 13 bases between them. The CDR3 is 16 residues long. Germline V gives CDR1 LNHDA, CDR2 SQIVND (reference sequence). CDR3 loop: CASSTPATSSGNTIYF. The CDR3 coding sequence is TGTGCCAGTAGTACACCCGCCACATCCTCTGGAAACACCATATATTTT.

The chain couples TRBV11-1 to TRBJ2-3; D might be TRBD2 (7 bases). The CDR3 runs 18 residues. Germline CDR1 is SGHAT and CDR2 is FQDESV (reference sequence). Trimming cost V 5 bases and J 5 bases, with 26 bases left between them. The CDR3: CASSTGPAQGGDKDTQYF. CDR3 in DNA: TGTGCCAGCAGCACCGGGCCGGCTCAGGGAGGGGACAAAGATACGCAGTATTTT. Drawing the rest from reference TRBV11-1 and TRBJ2-3, the complete variable domain is EAEVAQSPRYKITEKSQAVAFWCDPISGHATLYWYRQILGQGPELLVQFQDESVVDDSQLPKDRFSAERLKGVDSTLKIQPAELGDSAMYLCASSTGPAQGGDKDTQYFGPGTRLTVL.

V gene TRBV14 combines with J gene TRBJ2-7, with TRBD2 identical over 9 bases. CDR3 length equals 15 residues. Germline V lookup: CDR1 SGHDN, CDR2 FVKESK. After removal of 1 base from V and 3 bases from J, the junction contained 4 bases not matched to a gene. The CDR3 protein is CASSQVRLADYEQYF. The CDR3 DNA reads TGTGCCAGCAGCCAAGTAAGACTAGCGGACTACGAGCAGTACTTC.

This clonotype was recorded at least ten times. The chain joins TRBV3-1 to TRBJ2-1; D may be TRBD2 (5 bases). The V gene lost 2 bases and the J gene lost 7 bases, with 24 bases spanning the gap. The V gene's germline CDR1 is LGHDT and CDR2 YNNKEL (reference sequence). This CDR3 spans 18 amino acids. CDR3 nucleotides: TGTGCCAGCAGCCAATACCACCTAATGTTCGGGAATCAAAATGAGCAGTTCTTC. Its protein product is CASSQYHLMFGNQNEQFF.